This T cell receptor beta chain was identified in a study of shared clonotypes between healthy human individuals. On the study more broadly: Per donor, three plates held CD4 naive cells, three held CD4 memory, two held CD8 naive and one held CD8 memory. General observations from the study: The naive CD4 repertoires of a few donors were compared, and around 4.7% of clonotypes were shared. Depth was large, yet rarefaction showed that sorted-subset sequencing was incomplete.

The study separated CD4+ cells into CD45RA+ naive and CD45RA-negative memory subsets. The V and J ends lost 3 bases and 4 bases respectively, with 13 bases between them. The germline V gene has CDR1 LNHDA and CDR2 SQIVND (reference sequence). The CDR3 sequence is 14 residues long. Assay used: immunoSEQ multiplex PCR; TCRdb lists only in-frame clones, some missing. The sample has around 1,100,000 clones, around three quarters seen once. About this clone itself: Its target is not known.

V and J are TRBV19 and TRBJ2-7, with D maybe TRBD2 (5 bases). Sequencing was carried out using memory CD4+ T cells from PBMCs. Subset denoted: CD45RA-negative fraction. The TCR comes from a man aged 18 to 30 in good health. Some clones in this sample may be carry-over from other donors' samples. The CDR3 is CASSMPGVIYEQYF. The CDR3 nucleotides are TGTGCCAGTAGTATGCCCGGGGTAATATACGAGCAGTACTTC.